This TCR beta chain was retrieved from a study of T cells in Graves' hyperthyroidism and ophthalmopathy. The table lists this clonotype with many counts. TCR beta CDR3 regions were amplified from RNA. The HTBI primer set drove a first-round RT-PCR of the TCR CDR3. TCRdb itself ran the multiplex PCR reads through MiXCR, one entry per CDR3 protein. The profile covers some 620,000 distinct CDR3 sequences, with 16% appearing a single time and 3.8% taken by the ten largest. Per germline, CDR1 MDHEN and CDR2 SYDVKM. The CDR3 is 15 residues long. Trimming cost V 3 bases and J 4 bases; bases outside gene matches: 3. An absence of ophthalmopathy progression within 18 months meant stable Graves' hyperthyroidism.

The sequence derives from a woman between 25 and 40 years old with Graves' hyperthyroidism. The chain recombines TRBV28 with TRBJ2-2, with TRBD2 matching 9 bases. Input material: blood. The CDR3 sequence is CASSFSSGTTGELFF. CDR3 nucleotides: TGTGCCAGCAGTTTTTCTAGCGGGACCACCGGGGAGCTGTTTTTT.